The sequence of this T cell receptor (beta chain) was determined in a study of PD-L1 blockade in urothelial cancer. The number of samples from each patient was between 1 and 8, taken pretreatment and on-treatment. The CDR3 has 13 residues. Measured with immunoSEQ multiplex PCR; TCRdb has only the in-frame clones, and not every one. Of 13,000 to 15,000 clones listed, approximately 88% were seen once; the top ten hold 15%. The receptor was isolated from a man between 70 and 80 years old with urothelial cancer. The starting material was PBMCs, obtained around atezolizumab (anti-PD-L1) treatment. The chain carries TRBV1 and TRBJ2-7; the D call in the table, TRBD1, was not verified against the DNA. TRBV1 is listed as a pseudogene. The CDR3 DNA is TGCACCAGCAGCCAAGGGGACACCTACGAGCAGTACTTC. Its translation: CTSSQGDTYEQYF.